This TCR beta chain was found in a study of cytomegalovirus exposure and HLA in healthy donors. Points from the study as a whole: Cytomegalovirus association was assigned to about 150 TCR beta chains. Follow-up analysis later connected one missense variant in DCLRE1C with trimming of TCR beta V- and J-genes.

PCR was performed using 60 Vbeta and 13 Jbeta primers. The method was immunoSEQ multiplex PCR; TCRdb's version includes in-frame clones alone and lacks a portion of them. The sample has over 200,000 clones, just over 75% seen once. A note on this clone: Its specificity is unknown.

Material for sequencing was PBMCs. This TCR was recovered from a woman aged 55 to 70 in good health and CMV-seropositive.

CDR3 protein: CASSFIGQNYGYTF. The CDR3 DNA follows: TGTGCCAGCAGCTTCATCGGACAGAACTATGGCTACACCTTC. The chain is built from TRBV7-2 and TRBJ1-2, with a possible D match to TRBD1 (6 bases). The germline gives CDR1 SGHTA, CDR2 FQGNSA. CDR3 size: 14 residues. Trimming removed 3 bases from V and 2 bases from J, with 10 bases in between.